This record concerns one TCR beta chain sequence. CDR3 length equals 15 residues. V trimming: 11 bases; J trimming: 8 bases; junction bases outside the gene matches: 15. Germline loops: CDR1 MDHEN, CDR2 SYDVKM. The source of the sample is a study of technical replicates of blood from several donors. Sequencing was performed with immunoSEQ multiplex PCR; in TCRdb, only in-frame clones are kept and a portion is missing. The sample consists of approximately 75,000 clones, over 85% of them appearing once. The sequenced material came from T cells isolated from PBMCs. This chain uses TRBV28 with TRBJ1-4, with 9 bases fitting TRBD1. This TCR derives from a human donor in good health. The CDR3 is CACTQTGTGWEKLFF. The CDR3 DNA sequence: TGTGCCTGTACGCAGACCGGGACAGGGTGGGAAAAACTGTTTTTT.